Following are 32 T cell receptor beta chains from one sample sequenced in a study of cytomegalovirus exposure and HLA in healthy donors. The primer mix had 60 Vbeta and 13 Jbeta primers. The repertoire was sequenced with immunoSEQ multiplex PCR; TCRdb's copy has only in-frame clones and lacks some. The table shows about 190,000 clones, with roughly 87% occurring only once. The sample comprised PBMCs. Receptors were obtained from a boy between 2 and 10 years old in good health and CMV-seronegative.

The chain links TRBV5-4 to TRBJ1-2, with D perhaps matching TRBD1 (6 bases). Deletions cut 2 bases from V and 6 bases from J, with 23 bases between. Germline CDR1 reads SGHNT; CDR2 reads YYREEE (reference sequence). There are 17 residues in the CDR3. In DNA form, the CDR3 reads TGTGCCAGCAGCTTATCTTCCGGATTCGGGGGGGCCCATGGCTACACCTTC. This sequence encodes CASSLSSGFGGAHGYTF.

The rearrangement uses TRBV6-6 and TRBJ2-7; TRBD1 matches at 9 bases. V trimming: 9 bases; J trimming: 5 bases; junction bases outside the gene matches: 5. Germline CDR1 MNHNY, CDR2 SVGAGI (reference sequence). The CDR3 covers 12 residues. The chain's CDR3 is CASWDRVHEQYF. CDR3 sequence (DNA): TGTGCCAGTTGGGACAGGGTCCACGAGCAGTACTTC.

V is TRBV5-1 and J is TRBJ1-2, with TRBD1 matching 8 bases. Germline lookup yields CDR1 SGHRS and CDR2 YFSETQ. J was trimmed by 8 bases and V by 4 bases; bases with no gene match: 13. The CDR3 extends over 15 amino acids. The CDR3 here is CASSMLPGQERGYTF. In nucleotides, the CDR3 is TGCGCCAGCAGCATGCTACCGGGACAGGAGAGGGGCTACACCTTC.

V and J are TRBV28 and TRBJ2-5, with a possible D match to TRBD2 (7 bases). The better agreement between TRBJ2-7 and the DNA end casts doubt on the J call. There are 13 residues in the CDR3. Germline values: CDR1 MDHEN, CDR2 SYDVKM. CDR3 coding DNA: TGTGCCAGCAGGCGGGGGCCTTCCTACGAGCAGTACTTC. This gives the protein CASRRGPSYEQYF.

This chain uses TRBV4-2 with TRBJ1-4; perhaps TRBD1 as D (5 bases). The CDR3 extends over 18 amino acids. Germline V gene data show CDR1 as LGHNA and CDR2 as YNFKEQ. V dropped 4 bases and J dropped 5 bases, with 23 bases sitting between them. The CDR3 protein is CASSRNLGRGTTNEKLFF. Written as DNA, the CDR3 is TGTGCCAGCAGCCGGAACCTAGGTCGGGGGACGACGAATGAAAAACTGTTTTTT.

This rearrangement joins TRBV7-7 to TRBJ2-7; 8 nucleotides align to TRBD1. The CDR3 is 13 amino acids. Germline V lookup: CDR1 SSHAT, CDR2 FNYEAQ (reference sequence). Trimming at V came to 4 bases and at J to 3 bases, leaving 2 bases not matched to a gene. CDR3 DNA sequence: TGTGCCAGCAGCTCAGACAGGGGCTACGAGCAGTACTTC. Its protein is CASSSDRGYEQYF.

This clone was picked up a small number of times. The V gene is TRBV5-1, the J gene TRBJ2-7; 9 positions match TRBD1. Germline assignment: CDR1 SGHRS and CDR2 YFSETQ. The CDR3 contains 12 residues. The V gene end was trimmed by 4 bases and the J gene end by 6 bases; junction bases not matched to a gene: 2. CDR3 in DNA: TGCGCCAGCAGCGGGGACAGGGTCGAGCAGTACTTC. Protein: CASSGDRVEQYF.

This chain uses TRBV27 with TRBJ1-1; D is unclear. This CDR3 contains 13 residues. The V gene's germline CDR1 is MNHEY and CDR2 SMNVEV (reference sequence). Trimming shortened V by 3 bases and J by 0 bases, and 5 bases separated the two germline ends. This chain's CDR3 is CASSFRLNTEAFF. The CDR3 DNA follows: TGTGCCAGCAGTTTCCGTCTGAACACTGAAGCTTTCTTT.

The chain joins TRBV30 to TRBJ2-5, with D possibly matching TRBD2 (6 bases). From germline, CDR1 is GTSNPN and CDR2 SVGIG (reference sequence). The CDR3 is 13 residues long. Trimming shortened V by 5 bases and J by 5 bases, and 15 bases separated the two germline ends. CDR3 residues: CAWDGTSGETQYF. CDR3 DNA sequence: TGTGCCTGGGACGGGACTTCCGGGGAGACCCAGTACTTC.

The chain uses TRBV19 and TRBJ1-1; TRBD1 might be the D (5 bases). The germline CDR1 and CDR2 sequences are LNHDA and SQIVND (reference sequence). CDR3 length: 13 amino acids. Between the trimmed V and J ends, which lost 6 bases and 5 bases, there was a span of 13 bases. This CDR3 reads CASSRDRETEAFF. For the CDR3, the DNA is TGTGCCAGTAGCAGGGATCGAGAGACTGAAGCTTTCTTT.

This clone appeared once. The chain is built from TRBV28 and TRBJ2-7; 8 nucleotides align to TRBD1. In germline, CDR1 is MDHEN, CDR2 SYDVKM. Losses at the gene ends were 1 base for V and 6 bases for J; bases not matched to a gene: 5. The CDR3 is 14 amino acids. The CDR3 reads CASSLFGTGGEQYF. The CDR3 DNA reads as TGTGCCAGCAGTTTATTCGGGACAGGCGGCGAGCAGTACTTC.

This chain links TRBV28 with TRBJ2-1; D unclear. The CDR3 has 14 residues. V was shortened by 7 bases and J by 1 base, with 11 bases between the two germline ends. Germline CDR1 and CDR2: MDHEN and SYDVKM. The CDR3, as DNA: TGTGCCAGCACAGAGGCAGTATCCTACAATGAGCAGTTCTTC. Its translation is CASTEAVSYNEQFF.

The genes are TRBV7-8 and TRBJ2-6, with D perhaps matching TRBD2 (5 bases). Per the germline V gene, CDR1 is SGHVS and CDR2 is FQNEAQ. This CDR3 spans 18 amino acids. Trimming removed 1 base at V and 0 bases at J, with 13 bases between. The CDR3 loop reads CASSLGGSAVSGANVLTF. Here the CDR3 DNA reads TGTGCCAGCAGCTTAGGGGGTAGCGCGGTCTCTGGGGCCAACGTCCTGACTTTC.

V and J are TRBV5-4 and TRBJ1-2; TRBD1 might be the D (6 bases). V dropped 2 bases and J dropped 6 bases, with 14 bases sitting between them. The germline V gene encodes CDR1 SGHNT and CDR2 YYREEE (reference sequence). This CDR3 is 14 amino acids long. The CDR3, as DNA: TGTGCCAGCAGCTTTAGTCCGGGGGGCGATGGCTACACCTTC. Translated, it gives CASSFSPGGDGYTF. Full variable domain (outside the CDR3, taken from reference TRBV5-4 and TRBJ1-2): ETGVTQSPTHLIKTRGQQVTLRCSSQSGHNTVSWYQQALGQGPQFIFQYYREEENGRGNFPPRFSGLQFPNYSSELNVNALELDDSALYLCASSFSPGGDGYTFGSGTRLTVV.

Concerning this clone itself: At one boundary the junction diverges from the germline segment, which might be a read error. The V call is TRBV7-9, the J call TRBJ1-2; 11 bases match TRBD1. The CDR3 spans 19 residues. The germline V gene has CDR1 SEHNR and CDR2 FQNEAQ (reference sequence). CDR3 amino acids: CSSSLVVSDRGRLDYGYTF. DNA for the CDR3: TGTTCCAGCAGCTTAGTTGTTTCGGACAGGGGGCGCTTGGACTATGGCTACACCTTC. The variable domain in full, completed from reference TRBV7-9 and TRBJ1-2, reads DTGVSQNPRHKITKRGQNVTFRCDPISEHNRLYWYRQTLGQGPEFLTYFQNEAQLEKSRLLSDRFSAERPKGSFSTLEIQRTEQGDSAMYLCSSSLVVSDRGRLDYGYTFGSGTRLTVV.

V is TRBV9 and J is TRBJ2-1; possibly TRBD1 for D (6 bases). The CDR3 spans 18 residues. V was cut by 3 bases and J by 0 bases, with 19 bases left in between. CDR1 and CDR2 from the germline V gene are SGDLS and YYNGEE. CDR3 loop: CASSAHFRTESSYNEQFF. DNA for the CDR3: TGTGCCAGCAGCGCGCACTTTCGGACAGAGAGCTCCTACAATGAGCAGTTCTTC.

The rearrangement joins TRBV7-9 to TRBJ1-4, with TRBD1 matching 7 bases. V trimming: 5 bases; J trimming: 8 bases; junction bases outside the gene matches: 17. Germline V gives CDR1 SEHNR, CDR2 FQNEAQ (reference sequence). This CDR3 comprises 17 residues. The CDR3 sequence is CASSQTGVVGLWEKLFF. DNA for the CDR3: TGTGCCAGCAGCCAAACAGGGGTTGTCGGTTTATGGGAAAAACTGTTTTTT.

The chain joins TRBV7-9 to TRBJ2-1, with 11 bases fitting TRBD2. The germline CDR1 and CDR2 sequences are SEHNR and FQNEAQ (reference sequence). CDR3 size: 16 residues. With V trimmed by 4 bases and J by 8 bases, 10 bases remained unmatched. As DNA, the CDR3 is TGTGCCAGCAGCTCACAACTAGCGGGGGCTGGGCATGAGCAGTTCTTC. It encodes CASSSQLAGAGHEQFF.

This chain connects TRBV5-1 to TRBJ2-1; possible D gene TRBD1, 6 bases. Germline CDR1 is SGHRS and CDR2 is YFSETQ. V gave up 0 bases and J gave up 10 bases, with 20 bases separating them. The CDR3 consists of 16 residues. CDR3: CASSLVSGRGSREQFF. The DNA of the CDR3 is TGCGCCAGCAGCTTGGTGAGCGGCAGGGGATCTAGGGAGCAGTTCTTC. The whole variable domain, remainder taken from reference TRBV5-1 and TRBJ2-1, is KAGVTQTPRYLIKTRGQQVTLSCSPISGHRSVSWYQQTPGQGLQFLFEYFSETQRNKGNFPGRFSGRQFSNSRSEMNVSTLELGDSALYLCASSLVSGRGSREQFFGPGTRLTVL.

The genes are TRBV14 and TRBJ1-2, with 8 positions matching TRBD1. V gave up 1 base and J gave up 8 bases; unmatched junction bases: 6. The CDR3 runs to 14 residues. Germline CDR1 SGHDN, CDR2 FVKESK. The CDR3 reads CASSQGRTGKGYTF. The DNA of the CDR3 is TGTGCCAGCAGCCAAGGTCGGACAGGGAAAGGCTACACCTTC.

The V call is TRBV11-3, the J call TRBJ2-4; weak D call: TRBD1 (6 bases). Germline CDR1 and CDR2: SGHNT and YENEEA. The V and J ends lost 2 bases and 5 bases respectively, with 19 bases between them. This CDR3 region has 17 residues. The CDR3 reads CASSLTTGSGGENIQYF. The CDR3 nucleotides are TGTGCCAGCAGCTTAACCACAGGGTCCGGTGGGGAAAACATTCAGTACTTC.

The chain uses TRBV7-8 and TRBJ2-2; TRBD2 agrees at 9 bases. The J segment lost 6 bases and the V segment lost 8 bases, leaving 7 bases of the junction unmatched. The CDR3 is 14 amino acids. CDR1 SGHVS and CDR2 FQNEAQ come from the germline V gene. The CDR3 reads CASLETSGSGELFF. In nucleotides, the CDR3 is TGTGCCAGCTTGGAGACTAGCGGCTCCGGGGAGCTGTTTTTT. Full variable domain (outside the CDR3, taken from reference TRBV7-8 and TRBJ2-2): GAGVSQSPRYKVAKRGQDVALRCDPISGHVSLFWYQQALGQGPEFLTYFQNEAQLDKSGLPSDRFFAERPEGSVSTLKIQRTQQEDSAVYLCASLETSGSGELFFGEGSRLTVL.

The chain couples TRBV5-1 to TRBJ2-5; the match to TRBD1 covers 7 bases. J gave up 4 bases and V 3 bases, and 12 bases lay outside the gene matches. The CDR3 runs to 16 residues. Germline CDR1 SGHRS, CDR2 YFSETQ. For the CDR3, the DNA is TGCGCCAGCAGCTCCGCCCCGGGACAGACCACAGAGACCCAGTACTTC. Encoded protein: CASSSAPGQTTETQYF.

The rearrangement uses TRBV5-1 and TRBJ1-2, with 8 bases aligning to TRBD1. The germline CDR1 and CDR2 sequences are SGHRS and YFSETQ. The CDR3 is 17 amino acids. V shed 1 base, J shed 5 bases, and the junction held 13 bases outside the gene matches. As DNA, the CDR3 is TGCGCCAGCAGCTTGTTCGCAGGGGGCGCGGTGGATTATGGCTACACCTTC. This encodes CASSLFAGGAVDYGYTF. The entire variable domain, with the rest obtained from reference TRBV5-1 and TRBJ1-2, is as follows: KAGVTQTPRYLIKTRGQQVTLSCSPISGHRSVSWYQQTPGQGLQFLFEYFSETQRNKGNFPGRFSGRQFSNSRSEMNVSTLELGDSALYLCASSLFAGGAVDYGYTFGSGTRLTVV.

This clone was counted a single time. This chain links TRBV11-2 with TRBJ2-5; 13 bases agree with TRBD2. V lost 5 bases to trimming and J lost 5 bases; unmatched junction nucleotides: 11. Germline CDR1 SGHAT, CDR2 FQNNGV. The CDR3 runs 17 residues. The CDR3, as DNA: TGTGCCAGCAGCCTCCGACTAGCGGGGGGCCGGATCGAGACCCAGTACTTC. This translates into CASSLRLAGGRIETQYF.

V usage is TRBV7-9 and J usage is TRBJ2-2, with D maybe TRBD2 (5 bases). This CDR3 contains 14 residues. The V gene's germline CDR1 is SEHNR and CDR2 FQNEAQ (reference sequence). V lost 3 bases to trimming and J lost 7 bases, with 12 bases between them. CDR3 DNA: TGTGCCAGCAGCTTTCTTCGGGGTCGCGGGGAGCTGTTTTTT. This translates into CASSFLRGRGELFF.

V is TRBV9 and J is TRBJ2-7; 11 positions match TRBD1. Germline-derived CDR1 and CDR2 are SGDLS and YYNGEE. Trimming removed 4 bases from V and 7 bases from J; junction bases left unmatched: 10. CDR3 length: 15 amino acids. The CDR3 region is CASSIGTGGSLEQYF. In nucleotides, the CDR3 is TGTGCCAGCAGCATCGGGACAGGGGGATCGTTAGAGCAGTACTTC.

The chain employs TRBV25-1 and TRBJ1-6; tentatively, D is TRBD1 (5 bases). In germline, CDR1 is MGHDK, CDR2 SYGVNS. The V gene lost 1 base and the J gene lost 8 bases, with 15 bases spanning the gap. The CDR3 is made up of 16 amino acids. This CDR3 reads CASSEWAGSIDSPLHF. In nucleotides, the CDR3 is TGTGCCAGCAGTGAATGGGCAGGGTCTATAGATTCACCCCTCCACTTT.

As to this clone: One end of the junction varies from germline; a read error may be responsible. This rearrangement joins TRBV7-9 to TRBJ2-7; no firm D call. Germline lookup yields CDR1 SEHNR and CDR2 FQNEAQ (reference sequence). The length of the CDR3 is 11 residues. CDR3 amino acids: CSSSRGGEQYF. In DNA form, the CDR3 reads TGTTCCAGCAGTCGAGGTGGCGAGCAGTACTTC.

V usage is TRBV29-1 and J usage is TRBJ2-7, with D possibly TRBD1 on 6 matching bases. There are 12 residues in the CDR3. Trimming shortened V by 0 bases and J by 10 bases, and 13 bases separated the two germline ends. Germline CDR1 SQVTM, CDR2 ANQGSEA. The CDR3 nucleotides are TGCAGCGTTGAAGACTGGACAGATACCCAGTACTTC. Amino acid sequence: CSVEDWTDTQYF.

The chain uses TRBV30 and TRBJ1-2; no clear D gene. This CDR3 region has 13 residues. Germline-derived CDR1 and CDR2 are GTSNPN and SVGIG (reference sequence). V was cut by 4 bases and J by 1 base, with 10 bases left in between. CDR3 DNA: TGTGCCTGGACCAGGCGAGATAACTATGGCTACACCTTC. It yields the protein CAWTRRDNYGYTF.

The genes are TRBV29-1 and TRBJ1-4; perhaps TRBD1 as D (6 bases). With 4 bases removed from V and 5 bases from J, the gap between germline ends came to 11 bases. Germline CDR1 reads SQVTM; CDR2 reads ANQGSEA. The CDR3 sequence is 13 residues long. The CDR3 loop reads CSVGEGGNEKLFF. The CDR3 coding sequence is TGCAGCGTTGGAGAGGGGGGGAATGAAAAACTGTTTTTT.